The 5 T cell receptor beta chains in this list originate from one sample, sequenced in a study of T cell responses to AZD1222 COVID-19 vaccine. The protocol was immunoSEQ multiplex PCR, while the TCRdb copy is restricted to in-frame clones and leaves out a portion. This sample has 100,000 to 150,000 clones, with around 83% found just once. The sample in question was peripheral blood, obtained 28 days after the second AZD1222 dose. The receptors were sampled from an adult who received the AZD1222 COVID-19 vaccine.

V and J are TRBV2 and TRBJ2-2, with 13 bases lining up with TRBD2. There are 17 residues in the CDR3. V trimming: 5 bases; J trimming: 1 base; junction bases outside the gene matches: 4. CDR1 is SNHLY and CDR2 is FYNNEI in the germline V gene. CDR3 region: CASSLWTSGGNTGELFF. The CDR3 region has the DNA TGTGCCAGCAGTCTCTGGACTAGCGGGGGGAACACCGGGGAGCTGTTTTTT.

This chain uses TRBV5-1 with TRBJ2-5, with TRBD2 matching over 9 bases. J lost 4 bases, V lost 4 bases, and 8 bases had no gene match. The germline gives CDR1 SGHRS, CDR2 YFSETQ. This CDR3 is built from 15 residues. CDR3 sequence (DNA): TGCGCCAGCAGCAGACTAGCGGAAGGGGGAGAGACCCAGTACTTC. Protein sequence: CASSRLAEGGETQYF. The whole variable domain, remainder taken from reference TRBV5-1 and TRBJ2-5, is KAGVTQTPRYLIKTRGQQVTLSCSPISGHRSVSWYQQTPGQGLQFLFEYFSETQRNKGNFPGRFSGRQFSNSRSEMNVSTLELGDSALYLCASSRLAEGGETQYFGPGTRLLVL.

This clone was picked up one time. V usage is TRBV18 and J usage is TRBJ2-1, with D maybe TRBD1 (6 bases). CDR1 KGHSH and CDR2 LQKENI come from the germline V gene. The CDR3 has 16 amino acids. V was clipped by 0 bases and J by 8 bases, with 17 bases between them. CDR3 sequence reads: CASSPPLTGFGDEQFF. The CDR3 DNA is TGTGCCAGCTCACCACCCTTAACAGGGTTTGGGGATGAGCAGTTCTTC.

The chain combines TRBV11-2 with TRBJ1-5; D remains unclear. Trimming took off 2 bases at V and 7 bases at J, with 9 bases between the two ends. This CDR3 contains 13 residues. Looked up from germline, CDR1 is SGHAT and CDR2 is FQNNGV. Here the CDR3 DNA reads TGTGCCAGCAGCTTACGGGATTTGCAGCCCCAGCATTTT. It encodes CASSLRDLQPQHF.

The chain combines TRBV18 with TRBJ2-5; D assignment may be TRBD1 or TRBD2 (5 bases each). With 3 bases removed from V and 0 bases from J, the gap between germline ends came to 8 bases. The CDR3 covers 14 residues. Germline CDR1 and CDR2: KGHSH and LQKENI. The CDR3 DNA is TGTGCCAGCTCACCCGGGGCCGACCAAGAGACCCAGTACTTC. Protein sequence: CASSPGADQETQYF.